Presented here are 28 T cell receptor beta chains from one specimen sequenced in a study of technical replicates of blood from several donors. Measured with immunoSEQ multiplex PCR; TCRdb has only the in-frame clones, and not every one. Altogether around 72,000 clones are present, around 94% being singletons, with the ten largest covering roughly 0.37%. Sequences were obtained from T cells isolated from PBMCs. The receptors shown here come from a human donor in good health.

The chain has TRBV7-9 and TRBJ2-7; 10 bases agree with TRBD2. CDR1 is SEHNR and CDR2 is FQNEAQ in the germline V gene (reference sequence). The CDR3 has 16 amino acids. With 4 bases clipped from V and 1 base from J, the junction kept 7 bases outside the gene matches. The CDR3 protein is CASSSGPSGSSYEQYF. DNA for the CDR3: TGTGCCAGCAGCTCTGGGCCTAGCGGGAGTTCCTACGAGCAGTACTTC.

The CDR3 nucleotides read TGTGCCAGTAGTCCAGGGAACTATGGCTACACCTTC. Amino acid sequence: CASSPGNYGYTF. V and J are TRBV19 and TRBJ1-2; D perhaps matches TRBD1 (5 bases). The CDR3 is made up of 12 amino acids. Germline loops: CDR1 LNHDA, CDR2 SQIVND (reference sequence). V was clipped by 5 bases and J by 2 bases, with 6 bases between them.

With regard to this clone: This same CDR3 is encoded by further DNA sequences in the sample. The chain combines TRBV7-3 with TRBJ2-2; 12 bases align to TRBD2. CDR1 and CDR2 (germline): SGHTA, FQGTGA. The V gene end was trimmed by 3 bases and the J gene end by 2 bases; junction bases not matched to a gene: 1. The CDR3 is made up of 16 amino acids. The CDR3 nucleotides read TGTGCCAGCAGCTTGGGACTAGCGGGTAACACCGGGGAGCTGTTTTTT. This sequence encodes CASSLGLAGNTGELFF.

This clone was seen only a few times. The CDR3 bases are TGTGCCAGCAGCGTTTTCGACTCGGACACCATATATTTT. Protein sequence: CASSVFDSDTIYF. The chain employs TRBV9 and TRBJ1-3; no clear D gene. V lost 2 bases and J 8 bases, leaving 11 bases between the germline ends. The germline gives CDR1 SGDLS, CDR2 YYNGEE. The CDR3 contains 13 residues.

The V call is TRBV27, the J call TRBJ2-3; 11 bases match TRBD2. The J segment lost 2 bases and the V segment lost 0 bases, leaving 1 base of the junction unmatched. The CDR3 spans 16 residues. CDR1 MNHEY and CDR2 SMNVEV come from the germline V gene (reference sequence). This CDR3 reads CASSLSLAGVTDTQYF. CDR3 bases: TGTGCCAGCAGTTTATCACTAGCGGGAGTCACAGATACGCAGTATTTT.

The J gene is TRBJ2-3, the V gene TRBV5-4; TRBD2 matches at 7 bases. V shed 3 bases and J 0 bases; nucleotides not matched to a gene: 7. The CDR3 extends over 16 amino acids. In germline, CDR1 is SGHNT, CDR2 YYREEE (reference sequence). CDR3 coding DNA: TGTGCCAGCAGCTCCCCTAGCGGACCTAGCACAGATACGCAGTATTTT. It encodes CASSSPSGPSTDTQYF.

The count of this clone is one. This sequence joins TRBV18 and TRBJ2-1; 13 positions agree with TRBD2. The CDR3 contains 15 residues. Per the germline V gene, CDR1 is KGHSH and CDR2 is LQKENI. J lost 9 bases, V lost 1 base, and 3 bases had no gene match. The DNA of the CDR3 is TGTGCCAGCTCACCACAGGGACTAGCGGGAAGTGAGCAGTTCTTC. Residues: CASSPQGLAGSEQFF. The entire variable domain, with the rest obtained from reference TRBV18 and TRBJ2-1, is as follows: NAGVMQNPRHLVRRRGQEARLRCSPMKGHSHVYWYRQLPEEGLKFMVYLQKENIIDESGMPKERFSAEFPKEGPSILRIQQVVRGDSAAYFCASSPQGLAGSEQFFGPGTRLTVL.

The chain has TRBV10-1 and TRBJ1-3; D is uncertain. The CDR3 is 14 residues long. V lost 3 bases and J lost 0, with 6 bases in between. CDR1 and CDR2 from the germline V gene are WNHNN and SYGVQD (reference sequence). The CDR3 is CASSESSSGNTIYF. The CDR3 nucleotides read TGCGCCAGCAGTGAAAGCTCCTCTGGAAACACCATATATTTT.

The J gene is TRBJ1-4, the V gene TRBV29-1; 9 nucleotides match TRBD1. The CDR3 is 12 amino acids. V was pared by 7 bases and J by 8 bases, with 5 bases of the junction left unmatched. Germline V gene sequence: CDR1 SQVTM, CDR2 ANQGSEA. The CDR3 sequence: CSGGQGYEKLFF. The CDR3 bases are TGCAGCGGGGGACAGGGTTACGAAAAACTGTTTTTT.

The chain has TRBV4-1 and TRBJ2-1; D is unclear. Germline lookup yields CDR1 MGHRA and CDR2 YSYEKL. The CDR3 sequence is 16 residues long. V was shortened by 0 bases and J by 0 bases, with 9 bases between the two germline ends. The CDR3 protein is CASSQDLSSSYNEQFF. DNA of the CDR3: TGCGCCAGCAGCCAAGACTTGTCTAGCTCCTACAATGAGCAGTTCTTC.

This chain links TRBV19 with TRBJ1-5; 10 bases line up with TRBD1. Germline V lookup: CDR1 LNHDA, CDR2 SQIVND (reference sequence). The CDR3 consists of 15 residues. The ends lost 1 base at V and 14 bases at J; junction bases unmatched: 11. For the CDR3, the DNA is TGTGCCAGTAGTATAGGGACAGGGGGGGCTTTGGCCAAGCATTTT. This encodes CASSIGTGGALAKHF.

This clone has only one observation. The chain employs TRBV6-1 and TRBJ2-1; 7 positions match TRBD2. In germline, CDR1 is MNHNS, CDR2 SASEGT. The CDR3 extends over 14 amino acids. V lost 5 bases and J lost 8; bases outside the gene matches: 9. The CDR3 DNA sequence: TGTGCCAGCAGTCGATCACTTCTAGCGGATGAGCAGTTCTTC. Protein sequence: CASSRSLLADEQFF.

This sequence joins TRBV6-5 and TRBJ1-2, with 8 bases lining up with TRBD1. This CDR3 comprises 15 residues. Germline V gives CDR1 MNHEY, CDR2 SVGAGI. V shed 6 bases, J shed 4 bases, and the junction held 10 bases outside the gene matches. CDR3 in amino acids: CASSGDRSGLYGYTF. The CDR3 DNA sequence: TGTGCCAGCAGCGGGGACAGGAGTGGACTCTATGGCTACACCTTC.

The rearrangement links TRBV7-2 to TRBJ2-1, with 10 bases matching TRBD2. The V segment lost 5 bases and the J segment 9 bases; nucleotides outside the gene matches: 16. CDR1 is SGHTA and CDR2 is FQGNSA in the germline V gene. CDR3 length equals 17 residues. CDR3: CASSPRELAGYISEQFF. CDR3 nucleotides: TGTGCCAGCAGCCCAAGGGAACTAGCGGGATATATCAGTGAGCAGTTCTTC.

The chain employs TRBV7-2 and TRBJ2-7; 9 positions agree with TRBD2. Germline trimming cut 1 base from V and 3 bases from J; bases unmatched to any gene: 1. Germline CDR1 is SGHTA and CDR2 is FQGNSA. The CDR3 consists of 14 residues. This chain's CDR3 is CASSLVSGSYEQYF. CDR3 coding DNA: TGTGCCAGCAGCTTAGTTAGCGGGAGCTACGAGCAGTACTTC. Complete variable domain (other parts from reference TRBV7-2 and TRBJ2-7): GAGVSQSPSNKVTEKGKDVELRCDPISGHTALYWYRQSLGQGLEFLIYFQGNSAPDKSGLPSDRFSAERTGGSVSTLTIQRTQQEDSAVYLCASSLVSGSYEQYFGPGTRLTVT.

J is TRBJ2-1 and V is TRBV27; tentatively, D is TRBD2 (5 bases). Per the germline V gene, CDR1 is MNHEY and CDR2 is SMNVEV (reference sequence). This CDR3 is 14 amino acids long. V was trimmed by 2 bases and J by 2 bases, leaving 7 bases between them. The CDR3 spells CASSLDGAYNEQFF. The CDR3 bases are TGTGCCAGCAGTTTAGACGGGGCCTACAATGAGCAGTTCTTC.

This chain links TRBV6-5 with TRBJ1-1; weak D call: TRBD1 (5 bases). CDR1 and CDR2 (germline): MNHEY, SVGAGI. This CDR3 is built from 15 residues. V was pared by 6 bases and J by 0 bases, with 14 bases between. CDR3 sequence: CASSKSGAVNTEAFF. CDR3 nucleotides: TGTGCCAGCAGCAAAAGTGGGGCGGTGAACACTGAAGCTTTCTTT.

The J gene is TRBJ2-3, the V gene TRBV6-1, with 9 bases lining up with TRBD1. After removal of 6 bases from V and 3 bases from J, the junction contained 7 bases not matched to a gene. CDR3 length equals 15 residues. The germline V gene has CDR1 MNHNS and CDR2 SASEGT. CDR3 bases: TGTGCCAGCAGCCCGACAGGGGGGGTGACAGATACGCAGTATTTT. This sequence encodes CASSPTGGVTDTQYF.

The chain recombines TRBV5-1 with TRBJ2-7; 10 bases agree with TRBD1. CDR1 SGHRS and CDR2 YFSETQ come from the germline V gene. V was pared by 1 base and J by 4 bases, with 5 bases of the junction left unmatched. This CDR3 has 15 residues. The CDR3 spells CASSLMGQGQYEQYF. DNA for the CDR3: TGCGCCAGCAGCTTGATGGGACAGGGGCAGTACGAGCAGTACTTC. Variable domain in full (rest from reference TRBV5-1 and TRBJ2-7): KAGVTQTPRYLIKTRGQQVTLSCSPISGHRSVSWYQQTPGQGLQFLFEYFSETQRNKGNFPGRFSGRQFSNSRSEMNVSTLELGDSALYLCASSLMGQGQYEQYFGPGTRLTVT.

The chain couples TRBV6-6 to TRBJ2-7; 12 positions match TRBD2. Germline CDR1 and CDR2: MNHNY and SVGAGI (reference sequence). V dropped 6 bases and J dropped 2; count of bases not matched to a gene: 5. This CDR3 spans 15 amino acids. CDR3 DNA: TGTGCCAGCAGGCAATCTAGCGGGAGGGCCTACGAGCAGTACTTC. It codes for CASRQSSGRAYEQYF.

This chain uses TRBV4-1 with TRBJ2-5; D is unresolved. Trimming took 4 bases from V and 2 from J, leaving 20 bases between them. The V gene's germline CDR1 is MGHRA and CDR2 YSYEKL. There are 17 residues in the CDR3. The CDR3 protein is CASSRLHGFRRQETQYF. The CDR3 DNA sequence: TGCGCCAGCAGCCGCCTCCACGGGTTTCGAAGACAAGAGACCCAGTACTTC.

The chain links TRBV6-5 to TRBJ2-1; a weak D match, TRBD2 (5 bases). Trimming took 2 bases from V and 6 from J, leaving 17 bases between them. CDR1 is MNHEY and CDR2 is SVGAGI in the germline V gene. The CDR3 has 16 amino acids. The CDR3 nucleotides read TGTGCCAGCAGTTACGTGCGCGGCAGACGGGGCAATGAGCAGTTCTTC. Its translation is CASSYVRGRRGNEQFF.

Here the CDR3 reads CASSLGEARKTQYF. As DNA, the CDR3 is TGTGCCAGCAGTTTAGGCGAGGCGAGAAAGACCCAGTACTTC. The chain has TRBV28 and TRBJ2-5; no reliable D call. Trimming stripped 2 bases from V and 6 bases from J, with 13 bases between. This CDR3 spans 14 amino acids. Germline CDR1 is MDHEN and CDR2 is SYDVKM.

The rearrangement joins TRBV28 to TRBJ1-3; D possibly corresponds to TRBD1 (6 bases). The CDR3 is made up of 15 amino acids. Trimming took 5 bases from V and 4 from J, leaving 15 bases between them. Germline V gives CDR1 MDHEN, CDR2 SYDVKM. The DNA for the CDR3 is TGTGCCAGCAGTCCCAACAGGGATCGGGGAAACACCATATATTTT. Its protein is CASSPNRDRGNTIYF.

V gene TRBV29-1 combines with J gene TRBJ2-7, with TRBD2 identical over 11 bases. The CDR3 covers 14 residues. V shed 4 bases and J 4 bases; nucleotides not matched to a gene: 6. Germline V lookup: CDR1 SQVTM, CDR2 ANQGSEA. CDR3 nucleotides: TGCAGCGTTGTCCTTGGGACTAGCGGTTACGAGCAGTACTTC. Protein sequence: CSVVLGTSGYEQYF.

The rearrangement joins TRBV28 to TRBJ1-2, with TRBD1 as a possible D gene (6 bases). The germline CDR1 and CDR2 sequences are MDHEN and SYDVKM. CDR3 length equals 14 residues. V was pared by 2 bases and J by 4 bases, with 11 bases between. The CDR3 region has the DNA TGTGCCAGCAGTTTAAATACAGGGAGCTATGGCTACACCTTC. Protein: CASSLNTGSYGYTF.

This rearrangement joins TRBV19 to TRBJ1-5, with TRBD1 matching over 10 bases. The germline V gene has CDR1 LNHDA and CDR2 SQIVND (reference sequence). Trimming cost V 8 bases and J 0 bases; bases outside gene matches: 4. The length of the CDR3 is 15 residues. CDR3 coding DNA: TGTGCCAGTCGGGACAGGGGCCTTAGCAATCAGCCCCAGCATTTT. Its protein is CASRDRGLSNQPQHF.

The chain recombines TRBV4-3 with TRBJ2-1, with 8 bases fitting TRBD1. Per germline, CDR1 LGHNA and CDR2 YSLEER. The V segment lost 0 bases and the J segment 7 bases; nucleotides outside the gene matches: 8. The CDR3 has 16 residues. Here the CDR3 reads CASSQEPGQGSNEQFF. The CDR3 bases are TGCGCCAGCAGCCAAGAACCCGGACAGGGTTCGAATGAGCAGTTCTTC.